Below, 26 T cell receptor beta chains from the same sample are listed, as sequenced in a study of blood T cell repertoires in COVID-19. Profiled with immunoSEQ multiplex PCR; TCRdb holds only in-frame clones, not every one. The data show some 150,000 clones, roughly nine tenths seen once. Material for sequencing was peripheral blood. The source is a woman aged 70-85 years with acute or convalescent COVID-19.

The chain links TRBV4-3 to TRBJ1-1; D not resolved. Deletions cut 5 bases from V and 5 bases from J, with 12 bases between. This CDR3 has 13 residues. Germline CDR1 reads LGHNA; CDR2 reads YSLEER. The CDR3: CASSSNEGTEAFF. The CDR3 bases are TGCGCCAGCAGCTCGAACGAGGGTACTGAAGCTTTCTTT.

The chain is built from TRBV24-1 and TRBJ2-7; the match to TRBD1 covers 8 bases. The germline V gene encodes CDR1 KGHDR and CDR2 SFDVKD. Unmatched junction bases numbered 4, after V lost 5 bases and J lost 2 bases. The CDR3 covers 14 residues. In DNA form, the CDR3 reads TGTGCCACCAGTGCGGAGACAGGGGCCTACGAGCAGTACGTC. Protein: CATSAETGAYEQYV.

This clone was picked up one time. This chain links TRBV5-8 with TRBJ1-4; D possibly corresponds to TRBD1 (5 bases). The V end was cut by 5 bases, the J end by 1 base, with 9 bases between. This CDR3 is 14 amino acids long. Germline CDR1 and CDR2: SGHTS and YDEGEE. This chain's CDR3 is CASRHDRTNEKLFF. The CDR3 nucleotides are TGTGCCAGCAGACACGACAGAACTAATGAAAAACTGTTTTTT. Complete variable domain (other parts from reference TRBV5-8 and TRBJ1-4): EAGVTQSPTHLIKTRGQQATLRCSPISGHTSVYWYQQALGLGLQFLLWYDEGEERNRGNFPPRFSGRQFPNYSSELNVNALELEDSALYLCASRHDRTNEKLFFGSGTQLSVL.

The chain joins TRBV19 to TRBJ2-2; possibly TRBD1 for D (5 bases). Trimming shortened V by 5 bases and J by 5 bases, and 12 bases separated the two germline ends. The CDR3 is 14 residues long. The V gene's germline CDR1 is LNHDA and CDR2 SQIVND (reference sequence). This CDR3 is CASSGQGPTGELFF. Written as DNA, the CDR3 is TGTGCCAGTAGTGGTCAGGGTCCGACCGGGGAGCTGTTTTTT.

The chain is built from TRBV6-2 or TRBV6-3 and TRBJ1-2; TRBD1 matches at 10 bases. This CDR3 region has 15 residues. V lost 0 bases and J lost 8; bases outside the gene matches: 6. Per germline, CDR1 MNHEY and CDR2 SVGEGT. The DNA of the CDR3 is TGTGCCAGCAGTTACTCGGCCGGGACAGGGGTCGGCTACACCTTC. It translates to CASSYSAGTGVGYTF.

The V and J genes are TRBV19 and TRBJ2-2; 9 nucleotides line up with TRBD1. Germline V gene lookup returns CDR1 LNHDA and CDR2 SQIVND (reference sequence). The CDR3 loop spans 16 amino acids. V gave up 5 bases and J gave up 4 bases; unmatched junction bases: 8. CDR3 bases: TGTGCCAGTAGTCTTTACGGACAGGGGAGCACCGGGGAGCTGTTTTTT. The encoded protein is CASSLYGQGSTGELFF.

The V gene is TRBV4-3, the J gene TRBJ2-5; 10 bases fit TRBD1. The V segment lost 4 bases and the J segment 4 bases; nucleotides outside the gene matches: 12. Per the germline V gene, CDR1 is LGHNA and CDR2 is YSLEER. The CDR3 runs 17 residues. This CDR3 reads CASSLKPHRDRGETQYF. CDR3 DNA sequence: TGCGCCAGCAGCCTCAAACCCCACCGGGACAGGGGAGAGACCCAGTACTTC.

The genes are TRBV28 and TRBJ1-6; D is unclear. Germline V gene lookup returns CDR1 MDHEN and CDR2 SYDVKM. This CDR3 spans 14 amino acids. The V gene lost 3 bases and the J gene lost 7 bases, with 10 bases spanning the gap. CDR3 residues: CASSFALKNSPLHF. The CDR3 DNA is TGTGCCAGCAGTTTTGCACTCAAAAATTCACCCCTCCACTTT.

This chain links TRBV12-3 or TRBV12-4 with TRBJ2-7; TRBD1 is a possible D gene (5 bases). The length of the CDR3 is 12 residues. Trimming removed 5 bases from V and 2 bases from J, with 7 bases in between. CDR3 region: CASSATAYEQYF. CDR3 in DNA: TGTGCCAGCAGTGCGACAGCCTACGAGCAGTACTTC.

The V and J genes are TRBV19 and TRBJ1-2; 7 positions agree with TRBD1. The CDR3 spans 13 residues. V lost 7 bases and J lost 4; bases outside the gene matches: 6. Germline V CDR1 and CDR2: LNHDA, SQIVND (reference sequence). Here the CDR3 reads CASTRDSGYGYTF. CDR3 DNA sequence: TGTGCCAGTACCAGGGACAGCGGCTATGGCTACACCTTC.

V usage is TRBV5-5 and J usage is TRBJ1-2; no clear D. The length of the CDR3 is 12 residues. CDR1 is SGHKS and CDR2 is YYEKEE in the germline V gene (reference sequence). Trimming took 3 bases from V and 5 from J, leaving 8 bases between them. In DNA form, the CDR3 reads TGTGCCAGCAGCTACGACAAATATGGCTACACCTTC. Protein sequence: CASSYDKYGYTF.

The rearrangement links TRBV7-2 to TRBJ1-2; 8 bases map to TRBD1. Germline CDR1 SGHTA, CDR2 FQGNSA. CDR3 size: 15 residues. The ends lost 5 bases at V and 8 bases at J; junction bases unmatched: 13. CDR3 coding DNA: TGTGCCAGCAGCCATCCGGACAGGGCAAGTAAAGGCTACACCTTC. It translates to CASSHPDRASKGYTF. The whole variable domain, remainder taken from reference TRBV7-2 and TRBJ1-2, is GAGVSQSPSNKVTEKGKDVELRCDPISGHTALYWYRQSLGQGLEFLIYFQGNSAPDKSGLPSDRFSAERTGGSVSTLTIQRTQQEDSAVYLCASSHPDRASKGYTFGSGTRLTVV.

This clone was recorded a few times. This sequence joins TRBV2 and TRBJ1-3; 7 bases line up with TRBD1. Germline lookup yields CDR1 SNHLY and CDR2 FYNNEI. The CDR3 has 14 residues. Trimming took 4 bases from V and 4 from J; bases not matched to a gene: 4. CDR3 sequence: CASSVRGPGNTIYF. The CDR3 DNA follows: TGTGCCAGCAGTGTGAGGGGGCCAGGAAACACCATATATTTT.

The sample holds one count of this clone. The CDR3 sequence: CASSLRVGGVEQFF. As DNA, the CDR3 is TGCGCCAGCAGCTTGAGGGTGGGGGGAGTTGAGCAGTTCTTC. The chain carries TRBV5-1 and TRBJ2-1; tentatively, D is TRBD2 (6 bases). Trimming took 1 base from V and 9 from J, leaving 14 bases between them. The CDR3 spans 14 residues. Germline CDR1 and CDR2: SGHRS and YFSETQ.

CDR3 amino acids: CASKTGTPVGPLHF. The CDR3 nucleotides read TGCGCCAGCAAAACCGGGACACCGGTCGGGCCCCTCCACTTT. The rearrangement joins TRBV5-1 to TRBJ1-6; D is perhaps TRBD1 (6 bases). The CDR3 runs 14 residues. V shed 6 bases and J shed 13 bases, with 20 bases lying between them. The germline gives CDR1 SGHRS, CDR2 YFSETQ.

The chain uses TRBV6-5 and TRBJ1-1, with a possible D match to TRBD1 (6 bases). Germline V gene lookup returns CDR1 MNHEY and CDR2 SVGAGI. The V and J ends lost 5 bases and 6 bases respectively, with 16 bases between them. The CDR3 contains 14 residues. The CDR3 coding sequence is TGTGCCAGCAGTAGGGACATCGGAGTCCCTGAAGCTTTCTTT. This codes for CASSRDIGVPEAFF.

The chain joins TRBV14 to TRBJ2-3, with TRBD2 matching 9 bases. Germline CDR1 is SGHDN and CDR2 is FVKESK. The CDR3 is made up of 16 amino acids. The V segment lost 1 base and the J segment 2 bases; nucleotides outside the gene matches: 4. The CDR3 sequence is CASSQVRGGLTDTQYF. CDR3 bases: TGTGCCAGCAGCCAAGTGCGGGGGGGCCTCACAGATACGCAGTATTTT.

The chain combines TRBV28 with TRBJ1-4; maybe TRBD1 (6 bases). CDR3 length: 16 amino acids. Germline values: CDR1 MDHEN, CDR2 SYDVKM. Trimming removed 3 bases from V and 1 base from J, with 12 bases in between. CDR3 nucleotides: TGTGCCAGCAGTTTCGGGGCAGGGGTAACTAATGAAAAACTGTTTTTT. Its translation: CASSFGAGVTNEKLFF.

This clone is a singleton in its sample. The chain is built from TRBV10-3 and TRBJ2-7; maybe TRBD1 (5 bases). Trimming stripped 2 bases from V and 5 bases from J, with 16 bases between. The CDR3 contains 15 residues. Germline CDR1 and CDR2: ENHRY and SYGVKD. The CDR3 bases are TGTGCCATCAGTGAGCCGGCTAGTCCCAGGGACGAGCAGTACTTC. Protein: CAISEPASPRDEQYF.

CDR3 protein: CAWSFGGTEAFF. CDR3 in DNA: TGTGCCTGGAGTTTCGGGGGCACTGAAGCTTTCTTT. The chain combines TRBV30 with TRBJ1-1; TRBD1 is a possible D gene (5 bases). Deletions cut 2 bases from V and 4 bases from J, with 8 bases between. CDR3 length: 12 amino acids. Germline V gene sequence: CDR1 GTSNPN, CDR2 SVGIG (reference sequence).

The CDR3 sequence: CASSLGITDRDEAFF. The CDR3 DNA reads as TGTGCCAGCAGCTTGGGAATTACGGACAGAGATGAAGCTTTCTTT. The V and J genes are TRBV5-5 and TRBJ1-1, with D tentatively TRBD1 (6 bases). V was pared by 0 bases and J by 7 bases, with 16 bases between. The germline CDR1 and CDR2 sequences are SGHKS and YYEKEE (reference sequence). There are 15 residues in the CDR3.

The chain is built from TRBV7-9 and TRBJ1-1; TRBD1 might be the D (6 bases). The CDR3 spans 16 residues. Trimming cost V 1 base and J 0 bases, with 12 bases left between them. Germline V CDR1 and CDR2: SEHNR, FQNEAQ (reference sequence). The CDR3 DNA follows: TGTGCCAGCAGCTTAGACTCAGGGGTTATGAACACTGAAGCTTTCTTT. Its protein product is CASSLDSGVMNTEAFF.

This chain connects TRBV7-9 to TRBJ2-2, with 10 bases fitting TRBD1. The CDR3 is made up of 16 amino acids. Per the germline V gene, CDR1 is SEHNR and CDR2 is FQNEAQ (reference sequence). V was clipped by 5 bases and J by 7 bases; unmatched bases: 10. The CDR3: CASSDRDRGGSGELFF. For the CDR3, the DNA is TGTGCCAGCAGCGACCGGGACAGGGGTGGGAGCGGGGAGCTGTTTTTT.

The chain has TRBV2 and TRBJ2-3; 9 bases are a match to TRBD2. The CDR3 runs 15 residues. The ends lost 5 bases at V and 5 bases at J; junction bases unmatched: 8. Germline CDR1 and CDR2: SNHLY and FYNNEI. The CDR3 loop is CASSPAGGPVDTQYF. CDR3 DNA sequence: TGTGCCAGCAGTCCAGCGGGGGGTCCCGTAGATACGCAGTATTTT.

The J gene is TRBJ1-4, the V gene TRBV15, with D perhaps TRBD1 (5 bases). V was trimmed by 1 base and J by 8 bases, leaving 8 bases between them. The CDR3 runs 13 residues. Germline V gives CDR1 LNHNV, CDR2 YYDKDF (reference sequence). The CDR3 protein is CATSRAGLEKLFF. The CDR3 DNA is TGTGCCACCAGCAGAGCAGGGTTGGAAAAACTGTTTTTT.

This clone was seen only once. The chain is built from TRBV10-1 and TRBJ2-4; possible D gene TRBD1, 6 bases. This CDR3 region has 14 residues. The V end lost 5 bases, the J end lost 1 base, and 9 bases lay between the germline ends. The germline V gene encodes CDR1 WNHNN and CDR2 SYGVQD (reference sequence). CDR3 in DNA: TGCGCCAGCAGTTCGAGGGGGGCCAAAAACATTCAGTACTTC. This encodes CASSSRGAKNIQYF.